Given below is one T cell receptor (beta chain) in context. This sample stems from a study of glioma-infiltrating T cells after dendritic cell vaccination. Study summary: Treatment, given 2003 to 2012, was autologous tumor lysate-pulsed dendritic cell vaccination.

Sequencing was performed with immunoSEQ multiplex PCR; in TCRdb, only in-frame clones are kept and a portion is missing. The sample has around 100,000 clones; more than 80% are singletons. The CDR3 extends over 13 amino acids. Trimming pared 6 bases from V and 4 bases from J, leaving 9 bases between. Germline V lookup: CDR1 MGHRA, CDR2 YSYEKL. The J gene is TRBJ2-2, the V gene TRBV4-1; no clear D. The sequencing here drew on blood, taken before dendritic cell vaccination. The sequence was collected from a human donor with glioblastoma. In DNA, the CDR3 is TGCGCCAGCAGAAAACCGGGCACCGGGGAGCTGTTTTTT. It yields the protein CASRKPGTGELFF.